This entry lists 24 T cell receptor beta chains sequenced from one sample in a study of CD8 T cells in Susac syndrome. An amount of RNA that ranged from roughly 0.45 to 1 ug was reverse transcribed with random hexamers. TCRdb itself ran the immunoSEQ multiplex PCR reads through MiXCR, one entry per CDR3 protein. Of 140,000 or so distinct CDR3 sequences listed, under 97% are singletons. Input material: CD4+ T cells from PBMCs. Receptors were obtained from a human donor with Susac syndrome.

The chain links TRBV29-1 to TRBJ2-2; the D gene is possibly TRBD2 (5 bases). The CDR3 length is 15 residues. Trimming shortened V by 1 base and J by 4 bases, and 13 bases separated the two germline ends. From germline, CDR1 is SQVTM and CDR2 ANQGSEA. Written as DNA, the CDR3 is TGCAGCGTTGAAGGGGTGCCTGGGAGCACCGGGGAGCTGTTTTTT. Protein sequence: CSVEGVPGSTGELFF.

The chain uses TRBV4-1 and TRBJ2-3, with 7 bases matching TRBD2. The germline CDR1 and CDR2 sequences are MGHRA and YSYEKL. V was clipped by 4 bases and J by 1 base; unmatched bases: 5. The CDR3 extends over 15 amino acids. The DNA for the CDR3 is TGCGCCAGCAGCCCCGGGGGGTCCGGCACAGATACGCAGTATTTT. Residues: CASSPGGSGTDTQYF.

CDR3 region: CASSQAAAGGPGEQFF. DNA of the CDR3: TGCGCCAGCAGCCAAGCGGCGGCGGGAGGGCCGGGCGAGCAGTTCTTC. V is TRBV4-1 and J is TRBJ2-1, with 9 nucleotides matching TRBD2. This CDR3 comprises 16 residues. J gave up 10 bases and V 1 base, and 11 bases lay outside the gene matches. CDR1 is MGHRA, CDR2 YSYEKL, per germline.

The rearrangement joins TRBV28 to TRBJ1-2, with 10 bases that match TRBD1. The length of the CDR3 is 16 residues. Germline V gene lookup returns CDR1 MDHEN and CDR2 SYDVKM. V was clipped by 3 bases and J by 8 bases; unmatched bases: 12. The CDR3 region has the DNA TGTGCCAGCAGTTTCGCCCGCCGGGACAGGGGAAAGGGCTACACCTTC. Translated, it gives CASSFARRDRGKGYTF.

The rearrangement joins TRBV29-1 to TRBJ1-2; perhaps TRBD1 as D (6 bases). CDR3 size: 14 residues. Trimming took 1 base from V and 8 from J, leaving 17 bases between them. Germline V CDR1 and CDR2: SQVTM, ANQGSEA. CDR3 residues: CSVEVQSGAGGYTF. The CDR3 DNA is TGCAGCGTTGAAGTTCAGTCAGGGGCAGGGGGCTACACCTTC.

The V and J genes are TRBV20-1 and TRBJ2-7; TRBD2 agrees at 9 bases. CDR3 length equals 13 residues. From germline, CDR1 is DFQATT and CDR2 SNEGSKA (reference sequence). The CDR3 reads CSSGRQSVYEQYF. CDR3 DNA sequence: TGCAGCAGCGGGAGGCAATCCGTCTACGAGCAGTACTTC.

The count of this clonotype is one. This chain joins TRBV4-1 and TRBJ2-3; D gene unclear. The CDR3 has 14 residues. Germline V CDR1 and CDR2: MGHRA, YSYEKL. Trimming stripped 7 bases from V and 4 bases from J, with 15 bases between. The CDR3: CASMKVAVADTQYF. CDR3 in DNA: TGCGCCAGCATGAAGGTAGCTGTCGCAGATACGCAGTATTTT.

The chain joins TRBV29-1 to TRBJ2-3, with D perhaps assigned TRBD1 or TRBD2 (5 bases each). Germline CDR1 is SQVTM and CDR2 is ANQGSEA. Trimming shortened V by 7 bases and J by 2 bases, and 19 bases separated the two germline ends. This CDR3 spans 15 amino acids. The CDR3 sequence is CSEAGTEDFTDTQYF. The CDR3 DNA is TGCAGCGAAGCCGGGACGGAAGATTTCACAGATACGCAGTATTTT.

The chain carries TRBV15 and TRBJ1-5; D is uncertain. V was clipped by 0 bases and J by 2 bases, with 5 bases between them. The CDR3 is made up of 14 amino acids. CDR1 LNHNV and CDR2 YYDKDF come from the germline V gene (reference sequence). This chain's CDR3 is CATSREAGNQPQHF. CDR3 in DNA: TGTGCCACCAGCAGAGAGGCAGGCAATCAGCCCCAGCATTTT. Filled out from reference TRBV15 and TRBJ1-5, the complete variable domain reads DAMVIQNPRYQVTQFGKPVTLSCSQTLNHNVMYWYQQKSSQAPKLLFHYYDKDFNNEADTPDNFQSRRPNTSFCFLDIRSPGLGDTAMYLCATSREAGNQPQHFGDGTRLSIL.

The CDR3 sequence is CSAGNRDRVPYGYTF. The CDR3, as DNA: TGCAGTGCTGGAAACCGGGACAGGGTACCCTATGGCTACACCTTC. The genes are TRBV20-1 and TRBJ1-2, with 9 bases fitting TRBD1. The CDR3 spans 15 residues. Germline trimming cut 5 bases from V and 4 bases from J; bases unmatched to any gene: 11. From germline, CDR1 is DFQATT and CDR2 SNEGSKA (reference sequence).

The genes are TRBV5-6 and TRBJ2-7; 8 positions match TRBD1. The V segment lost 5 bases and the J segment 5 bases; nucleotides outside the gene matches: 6. The CDR3 sequence is 13 residues long. Germline CDR1 SGHDT, CDR2 YYEEEE. The CDR3 protein is CASRAAGGNEQYF. The CDR3, as DNA: TGTGCCAGCAGAGCGGCAGGGGGCAACGAGCAGTACTTC.

The genes are TRBV12-3 or TRBV12-4 and TRBJ1-2; TRBD1 agrees at 8 bases. With V trimmed by 4 bases and J by 6 bases, 4 bases remained unmatched. The CDR3 is 13 residues long. CDR3 sequence: CASSSQGANGYTF. Written as DNA, the CDR3 is TGTGCCAGCAGTTCCCAGGGGGCTAATGGCTACACCTTC.

V and J are TRBV28 and TRBJ1-1; D perhaps matches TRBD1 (6 bases). The germline CDR1 and CDR2 sequences are MDHEN and SYDVKM. This CDR3 is built from 15 residues. Trimming removed 7 bases at V and 6 bases at J, with 21 bases between. The CDR3 loop reads CASIVGGRGRAEAFF. DNA of the CDR3: TGTGCCAGCATCGTGGGGGGCAGGGGACGGGCTGAAGCTTTCTTT.

For the CDR3, the DNA is TGTGCCAGCAGTTTGGGAGTCCCGAACACTGAAGCTTTCTTT. As protein: CASSLGVPNTEAFF. The rearrangement joins TRBV12-3 or TRBV12-4 to TRBJ1-1; D gene ambiguous. V lost 3 bases to trimming and J lost 1 base, with 9 bases between them. This CDR3 is built from 14 residues.

J is TRBJ2-7 and V is TRBV7-9; D is possibly TRBD2 (6 bases). Germline V lookup: CDR1 SEHNR, CDR2 FQNEAQ (reference sequence). The CDR3 has 12 amino acids. Trimming cost V 8 bases and J 6 bases, with 14 bases left between them. The CDR3, as DNA: TGTGCCAGCCGACTAGGGGTTGCCGAGCAGTACTTC. Amino acid sequence: CASRLGVAEQYF.

With regard to this clonotype: Sequence at one end of the junction differs from germline and may be a read error. This sequence joins TRBV20-1 and TRBJ2-3, with 7 bases aligning to TRBD2. CDR3 length equals 15 residues. Looked up from germline, CDR1 is DFQATT and CDR2 is SNEGSKA (reference sequence). Written as DNA, the CDR3 is TGCAGTGCTAGAGATGGGCGGGAGCAGACAGTTACGCAGTATTTT. Translated, it gives CSARDGREQTVTQYF.

The chain links TRBV12-3 or TRBV12-4 to TRBJ2-2, with a possible D match to TRBD2 (5 bases). The CDR3 is 14 amino acids. V was clipped by 5 bases and J by 10 bases, with 17 bases between them. CDR3 sequence reads: CASSTLFEGAELFF. The CDR3 DNA reads TGTGCCAGCAGTACCCTTTTTGAGGGAGCGGAGCTGTTTTTT.

The chain employs TRBV5-1 and TRBJ1-2; D unclear. V was cut by 2 bases and J by 0 bases, with 8 bases left in between. Germline lookup yields CDR1 SGHRS and CDR2 YFSETQ. The CDR3 extends over 14 amino acids. CDR3: CASSFDGANYGYTF. In DNA form, the CDR3 reads TGCGCCAGCAGCTTTGACGGAGCTAACTATGGCTACACCTTC.

The rearrangement joins TRBV25-1 to TRBJ2-3, with 13 nucleotides matching TRBD2. V shed 8 bases, J shed 0 bases, and the junction held 2 bases outside the gene matches. This CDR3 has 15 residues. Germline values: CDR1 MGHDK, CDR2 SYGVNS. The chain's CDR3 is CASRTSGSSTDTQYF. The CDR3, as DNA: TGTGCCAGCCGGACTAGCGGGAGTAGCACAGATACGCAGTATTTT.

The chain carries TRBV5-6 and TRBJ2-1, with D possibly called TRBD1 or TRBD2 (5 bases each). The germline gives CDR1 SGHDT, CDR2 YYEEEE. The V end was cut by 5 bases, the J end by 4 bases, with 13 bases between. The CDR3 sequence is 14 residues long. The CDR3 DNA is TGTGCCAGCAGTTGGGACGGGTTGTACAATGAGCAGTTCTTC. It encodes CASSWDGLYNEQFF.

The chain is built from TRBV28 and TRBJ2-3; D remains unclear. Germline V gene lookup returns CDR1 MDHEN and CDR2 SYDVKM. CDR3 length: 13 amino acids. Trimming removed 6 bases at V and 4 bases at J, with 11 bases between. The CDR3 here is CASRTGLPDTQYF. CDR3 nucleotides: TGTGCCAGCAGAACCGGCCTCCCAGATACGCAGTATTTT.

The genes are TRBV12-3 or TRBV12-4 and TRBJ2-7, with D maybe TRBD1 (6 bases). The CDR3 is 14 amino acids. The V end was cut by 7 bases, the J end by 7 bases, with 20 bases between. As DNA, the CDR3 is TGTGCCAGCACTCTGACAGGCGTCCTCGGGGAGCAGTACTTC. As protein: CASTLTGVLGEQYF.

A single count supports this clonotype. The gene calls are TRBV24-1 and TRBJ2-7; D perhaps matches TRBD2 (6 bases). Trimming took 5 bases from V and 5 from J, leaving 18 bases between them. The germline V gene encodes CDR1 KGHDR and CDR2 SFDVKD. CDR3 length: 15 residues. The CDR3, as DNA: TGTGCCACCAGTGGCCCAGGGCGTAGCGGAGACGAGCAGTACTTC. As protein: CATSGPGRSGDEQYF.

V is TRBV29-1 and J is TRBJ2-5; D possibly matches TRBD1 or TRBD2 (6 bases each). CDR3 length: 12 amino acids. Germline assignment: CDR1 SQVTM and CDR2 ANQGSEA. V lost 6 bases and J lost 6, with 14 bases in between. CDR3 sequence (DNA): TGCAGCGTGGAGGGGGGTGGGAAGACCCAGTACTTC. Protein sequence: CSVEGGGKTQYF.